This entry lists 28 T cell receptor beta chains sequenced from one sample in a study of cytomegalovirus exposure and HLA in healthy donors. Sequencing used immunoSEQ multiplex PCR; TCRdb keeps in-frame clones, though not all of them. The table includes over 200,000 clones, 70% to 90% detected once. Input material: PBMCs. The receptors derive from a woman under 30 in good health and CMV-seronegative.

The chain employs TRBV9 and TRBJ2-1; 7 bases map to TRBD2. The germline V gene has CDR1 SGDLS and CDR2 YYNGEE. The CDR3 covers 15 residues. V was clipped by 3 bases and J by 2 bases; unmatched bases: 5. Here the CDR3 reads CASSEREGTYNEQFF. CDR3 coding DNA: TGTGCCAGCAGCGAGCGGGAAGGGACCTACAATGAGCAGTTCTTC. Full variable domain (outside the CDR3, taken from reference TRBV9 and TRBJ2-1): DSGVTQTPKHLITATGQRVTLRCSPRSGDLSVYWYQQSLDQGLQFLIQYYNGEERAKGNILERFSAQQFPDLHSELNLSSLELGDSALYFCASSEREGTYNEQFFGPGTRLTVL.

The genes are TRBV5-1 and TRBJ1-3; 8 bases agree with TRBD1. From germline, CDR1 is SGHRS and CDR2 YFSETQ. The CDR3 consists of 14 residues. Trimming took 4 bases from V and 7 from J; bases not matched to a gene: 7. The CDR3 DNA sequence: TGCGCCAGCAGCCCTGGGACAGGACGCAACACCATATATTTT. Translating it yields CASSPGTGRNTIYF.

Details on this clone: Other DNA sequences in this sample translate to the same CDR3. The chain carries TRBV6-1 and TRBJ1-5, with D maybe TRBD1 (5 bases). The CDR3 contains 14 residues. V was clipped by 3 bases and J by 1 base, with 7 bases between them. Germline V gene sequence: CDR1 MNHNS, CDR2 SASEGT. The CDR3 DNA reads as TGTGCCAGCAGTGAGAGGGACAGCAATCAGCCCCAGCATTTT. Translating it yields CASSERDSNQPQHF.

The rearrangement links TRBV5-1 to TRBJ1-3, with 7 bases aligning to TRBD1. The CDR3 has 15 residues. J gave up 2 bases and V 4 bases, and 6 bases lay outside the gene matches. The germline CDR1 and CDR2 sequences are SGHRS and YFSETQ. CDR3 bases: TGCGCCAGCAGCCTGGACAGGTCAACTGGAAACACCATATATTTT. Translation gives CASSLDRSTGNTIYF. Supplemented by reference TRBV5-1 and TRBJ1-3, the full variable domain reads KAGVTQTPRYLIKTRGQQVTLSCSPISGHRSVSWYQQTPGQGLQFLFEYFSETQRNKGNFPGRFSGRQFSNSRSEMNVSTLELGDSALYLCASSLDRSTGNTIYFGEGSWLTVV.

This CDR3 reads CATSRDRITYNEQFF. Written as DNA, the CDR3 is TGTGCCACCAGCAGGGACAGGATCACCTACAATGAGCAGTTCTTC. The chain couples TRBV15 to TRBJ2-1; 7 nucleotides match TRBD1. Germline CDR1 reads LNHNV; CDR2 reads YYDKDF (reference sequence). This CDR3 region has 15 residues. V dropped 3 bases and J dropped 2; count of bases not matched to a gene: 4.

The rearrangement joins TRBV6-1 to TRBJ1-2; D not certain. The CDR3 sequence is 12 residues long. Germline V gene lookup returns CDR1 MNHNS and CDR2 SASEGT. Trimming shortened V by 0 bases and J by 6 bases, and 5 bases separated the two germline ends. CDR3 DNA: TGTGCCAGCAGTGAAGCGCGGCATGGCTACACCTTC. It specifies CASSEARHGYTF.

This sequence joins TRBV5-1 and TRBJ2-1; 8 nucleotides agree with TRBD2. CDR1 SGHRS and CDR2 YFSETQ come from the germline V gene. J lost 5 bases, V lost 4 bases, and 8 bases had no gene match. The CDR3 runs 15 residues. The CDR3 bases are TGCGCCAGCAGCGATACAGCGGGAGCTGACAATGAGCAGTTCTTC. Its translation is CASSDTAGADNEQFF.

This chain connects TRBV7-8 to TRBJ2-7, with 8 bases lining up with TRBD1. The CDR3 loop spans 15 amino acids. J gave up 1 base and V 5 bases, and 7 bases lay outside the gene matches. CDR1 SGHVS and CDR2 FQNEAQ come from the germline V gene. For the CDR3, the DNA is TGTGCCAGCAGCGGACCGGGACAGGATTCCTACGAGCAGTACTTC. As protein: CASSGPGQDSYEQYF.

The CDR3 here is CASSLGQNEKLFF. The CDR3 DNA sequence: TGTGCCAGCTCGCTGGGACAGAATGAAAAACTGTTTTTT. This chain connects TRBV18 to TRBJ1-4; TRBD1 matches at 7 bases. CDR1 is KGHSH, CDR2 LQKENI, per germline. Germline trimming cut 6 bases from V and 5 bases from J; bases unmatched to any gene: 3. The CDR3 has 13 amino acids.

The gene calls are TRBV4-1 and TRBJ2-5; 10 nucleotides line up with TRBD2. The CDR3 extends over 17 amino acids. V lost 3 bases and J lost 1; bases outside the gene matches: 8. Germline V CDR1 and CDR2: MGHRA, YSYEKL. The CDR3 loop reads CASSHGTSVRSQETQYF. CDR3 DNA sequence: TGCGCCAGCAGCCACGGGACTAGCGTTCGATCCCAAGAGACCCAGTACTTC.

The chain links TRBV6-6 to TRBJ1-2; a weak D match, TRBD1 (5 bases). This CDR3 is built from 15 residues. The germline V gene has CDR1 MNHNY and CDR2 SVGAGI (reference sequence). The V end lost 4 bases, the J end lost 7 bases, and 19 bases lay between the germline ends. CDR3 DNA: TGTGCCAGCAGTTTTCAGGGCGGCGGCCGGCCTGGCTACACCTTC. Amino acid sequence: CASSFQGGGRPGYTF.

This sequence joins TRBV19 and TRBJ2-1, with 13 bases identical to TRBD2. Germline V CDR1 and CDR2: LNHDA, SQIVND (reference sequence). The V and J ends lost 8 bases and 10 bases, in that order; junction bases with no gene match: 11. This CDR3 is built from 15 residues. CDR3: CASYGGTSGASEQFF. The DNA for the CDR3 is TGTGCCAGTTACGGGGGGACTAGCGGGGCAAGCGAGCAGTTCTTC.

The rearrangement joins TRBV28 to TRBJ1-1; D uncertain. Trimming stripped 5 bases from V and 2 bases from J, with 15 bases between. The germline CDR1 and CDR2 sequences are MDHEN and SYDVKM. This CDR3 is 15 amino acids long. In DNA form, the CDR3 reads TGTGCCAGCAGTCCCAGCCTAACGTCAAACACTGAAGCTTTCTTT. Protein sequence: CASSPSLTSNTEAFF.

The chain couples TRBV6-5 to TRBJ1-3; D ambiguous. In germline, CDR1 is MNHEY, CDR2 SVGAGI. The CDR3 runs to 12 residues. Trimming pared 7 bases from V and 4 bases from J, leaving 8 bases between. In DNA, the CDR3 is TGTGCCAGCACTAGTCCCGGAAACACCATATATTTT. The encoded protein is CASTSPGNTIYF.

The chain links TRBV5-1 to TRBJ2-7, with 14 bases fitting TRBD2. Germline V gene data show CDR1 as SGHRS and CDR2 as YFSETQ. V was clipped by 4 bases and J by 5 bases; unmatched bases: 8. The length of the CDR3 is 16 residues. In nucleotides, the CDR3 is TGCGCCAGCAGCCCCGGGACTAGCGGGAGAAGAGACGAGCAGTACTTC. It is translated as CASSPGTSGRRDEQYF.

The chain combines TRBV6-1 with TRBJ2-6; TRBD2 matches at 7 bases. The CDR3 has 19 residues. The germline CDR1 and CDR2 sequences are MNHNS and SASEGT. J was trimmed by 4 bases and V by 0 bases; bases with no gene match: 12. The CDR3 DNA reads TGTGCCAGCAGTGAAGCGCCGGGGGGAGACGCCTTCGGGGCCAACGTCCTGACTTTC. This translates into CASSEAPGGDAFGANVLTF.

A single count supports this clone. This CDR3 is also generated by other DNA sequences in the sample. The rearrangement links TRBV29-1 to TRBJ1-3; D remains ambiguous. CDR1 is SQVTM, CDR2 ANQGSEA, per germline. V was cut by 4 bases and J by 0 bases, with 1 base left in between. This CDR3 comprises 11 residues. CDR3 nucleotide sequence: TGCAGCGTTGTCTCTGGAAACACCATATATTTT. This gives the protein CSVVSGNTIYF.

The rearrangement uses TRBV7-3 and TRBJ2-3; D gene unclear. Germline V CDR1 and CDR2: SGHTA, FQGTGA. This CDR3 contains 15 residues. The V end was cut by 1 base, the J end by 2 bases, with 10 bases between. The CDR3 region is CASSLMLLNTDTQYF. The DNA of the CDR3 is TGTGCCAGCAGCTTAATGTTGTTGAACACAGATACGCAGTATTTT.

The chain is built from TRBV19 and TRBJ2-2, with D tentatively TRBD1 (6 bases). CDR3 size: 16 residues. Germline lookup yields CDR1 LNHDA and CDR2 SQIVND (reference sequence). Trimming stripped 6 bases from V and 4 bases from J, with 18 bases between. CDR3: CASRDSRRDGTGELFF. For the CDR3, the DNA is TGTGCCAGTAGGGACAGCCGTAGGGATGGCACCGGGGAGCTGTTTTTT.

The chain employs TRBV6-1 and TRBJ1-5; weak D call: TRBD1 (5 bases). V was shortened by 8 bases and J by 5 bases, with 10 bases between the two germline ends. Per the germline V gene, CDR1 is MNHNS and CDR2 is SASEGT. The CDR3 length is 12 residues. CDR3: CASGQADQPQHF. The CDR3 bases are TGTGCCAGCGGACAAGCAGATCAGCCCCAGCATTTT.

This clone was counted a single time. V gene TRBV5-4 combines with J gene TRBJ1-1; D is perhaps TRBD1 (6 bases). V shed 0 bases and J shed 1 base, with 16 bases lying between them. CDR3 length equals 17 residues. Germline V gene lookup returns CDR1 SGHNT and CDR2 YYREEE (reference sequence). The CDR3 coding sequence is TGTGCCAGCAGCTTGGCTAGGGGCGGCAGGGGGAACACTGAAGCTTTCTTT. Translated, it gives CASSLARGGRGNTEAFF.

The count of this clone is one. The chain carries TRBV5-4 and TRBJ2-7, with D possibly being TRBD2 (6 bases). CDR1 and CDR2 (germline): SGHNT, YYREEE (reference sequence). V was pared by 2 bases and J by 0 bases, with 12 bases between. There are 15 residues in the CDR3. CDR3 DNA: TGTGCCAGCAGCTTTCGGGGGAGAAGCTCCTACGAGCAGTACTTC. Amino acid sequence: CASSFRGRSSYEQYF.

V and J are TRBV27 and TRBJ2-3; D tentatively reads TRBD1 or TRBD2 (5 bases each). This CDR3 has 16 residues. Trimming left V 4 bases short and J 2 bases short, with 16 bases between. CDR1 and CDR2 (germline): MNHEY, SMNVEV (reference sequence). This CDR3 is CASSSAGTVLTDTQYF. For the CDR3, the DNA is TGTGCCAGCAGTTCCGCCGGGACCGTCCTCACAGATACGCAGTATTTT.

This clone was counted only a few times. The chain has TRBV11-2 and TRBJ2-1, with D tentatively TRBD1 or TRBD2 (5 bases each). Germline V lookup: CDR1 SGHAT, CDR2 FQNNGV. V was pared by 0 bases and J by 4 bases, with 13 bases between. The CDR3 is 16 residues long. Written as DNA, the CDR3 is TGTGCCAGCAGCTTAGATCGACCGTGGGGGTACAATGAGCAGTTCTTC. This codes for CASSLDRPWGYNEQFF.

The chain uses TRBV9 and TRBJ1-2, with a weak D call TRBD1 (5 bases). The germline V gene encodes CDR1 SGDLS and CDR2 YYNGEE. Trimming removed 0 bases at V and 8 bases at J, with 14 bases between. The CDR3 runs 14 residues. In DNA, the CDR3 is TGTGCCAGCAGCGTAGGGGCCAAAGGGGACGGCTACACCTTC. The encoded protein is CASSVGAKGDGYTF.

The J gene is TRBJ1-3, the V gene TRBV9, with D unclear. CDR1 is SGDLS, CDR2 YYNGEE, per germline. V dropped 4 bases and J dropped 6 bases, with 8 bases sitting between them. This CDR3 comprises 12 residues. CDR3 sequence: CASSPSENTIYF. The CDR3 DNA sequence: TGTGCCAGCAGCCCCTCCGAAAACACCATATATTTT.

This clone was found many times. V usage is TRBV4-1 and J usage is TRBJ1-5; no clear D. Trimming left V 0 bases short and J 3 bases short, with 12 bases between. Germline values: CDR1 MGHRA, CDR2 YSYEKL. The CDR3 runs 16 residues. CDR3 amino acids: CASSQDLAANNQPQHF. The CDR3 region has the DNA TGCGCCAGCAGCCAAGATCTGGCAGCCAACAATCAGCCCCAGCATTTT.

The chain uses TRBV5-4 and TRBJ1-2, with D possibly being TRBD1 (5 bases). The CDR3 is 13 residues long. The V end was cut by 0 bases, the J end by 2 bases, with 5 bases between. The germline gives CDR1 SGHNT, CDR2 YYREEE (reference sequence). CDR3 region: CASSLAGNYGYTF. The CDR3 DNA follows: TGTGCCAGCAGCTTGGCAGGGAACTATGGCTACACCTTC.